The entry below gives a single T cell receptor (beta chain) sequence along with its context. CDR1 is SGHTS, CDR2 YDEGEE, per germline. Trimming at V came to 3 bases and at J to 4 bases, leaving 4 bases not matched to a gene. There are 15 residues in the CDR3. A second about 7 to 11 cycle PCR used barcoded and J-beta primers. TCRdb reanalysed the 5' RACE reads using MiXCR and keeps one entry per CDR3 protein. This sample has around 1.5 million distinct CDR3 sequences, with about 40% found just once. This record belongs to a study of blood T cells in healthy people across ages. Total RNA amounts of at least 5 micrograms were extracted per sample.

This clonotype originated in a woman in her late teens or twenties in good health. The V gene is TRBV5-8, the J gene TRBJ2-3; 11 bases line up with TRBD1. The source material was blood. CDR3 loop: CASSSWTGGADTQYF. Here the CDR3 DNA reads TGTGCCAGCAGCTCCTGGACAGGGGGCGCAGATACGCAGTATTTT.